This T cell receptor beta chain was obtained from a study of regulatory dendritic cells for organ transplantation. Germline CDR1 is LGHNA and CDR2 is YSLEER. V shed 0 bases, J shed 3 bases, and the junction held 9 bases outside the gene matches. The CDR3 consists of 18 residues. Sequencing was performed with immunoSEQ multiplex PCR; in TCRdb, only in-frame clones are kept and a portion is missing. The table includes about 5,400 clones, 65% to 75% detected once. Remarks on this clone: Its antigen is not known.

Sorted subsets were CFSE-labeled and cultured approximately 5 days with allogeneic dendritic cells. The sequenced sample was memory CD8+ T cells from blood cultured with regulatory dendritic cells. Documented subset: CD45RO+ memory T cells. This sequence was found in a human donor in good health. The chain employs TRBV4-3 and TRBJ2-2; 8 bases fit TRBD2. CDR3 coding DNA: TGCGCCAGCAGCCAAGATTGGACGGGGGGGCTGGACACCGGGGAGCTGTTTTTT. Protein: CASSQDWTGGLDTGELFF.